The T cell receptor (beta chain) under discussion was sequenced for a study of shared clonotypes between healthy human individuals. It was CD45RO-negative cells, positively selected for CCR7, that made up naive CD8 cells, with terminally differentiated effector memory CD45RA+ cells excluded. Using immunoSEQ multiplex PCR, the repertoire was profiled, and TCRdb retains in-frame clones only, with some absent. The sample holds over 800,000 clones; nearly 95% are singletons and the top ten take under 30%. Trimming shortened V by 2 bases and J by 8 bases, and 17 bases separated the two germline ends. The CDR3 runs 15 residues. Germline V gene data show CDR1 as SGHNT and CDR2 as YYREEE (reference sequence). This clone was counted a single time.

This receptor was identified in a man aged 30-40 years in good health. Sequences were obtained from naive CD8+ T cells sorted from blood. The chain couples TRBV5-4 to TRBJ2-1, with TRBD1 as a possible D gene (5 bases). CDR3 region: CASSFATGPVDEQFF. The CDR3 bases are TGTGCCAGCAGCTTCGCCACAGGACCTGTGGATGAGCAGTTCTTC.